These T cell receptor beta chains were read from a single sample in a study of T cells in Graves' hyperthyroidism and ophthalmopathy. TCRdb reprocessed the multiplex PCR reads with MiXCR, giving one entry per CDR3 protein. The table includes about 840,000 distinct CDR3 sequences, approximately 40% detected once. Sequenced sample: blood. These receptors were taken from a man between 18 and 29 years old with Graves' hyperthyroidism. CDR3s include the opening cysteine and the closing phenylalanine or tryptophan. D genes are given only for firm matches. Rows may omit the clone size; those that give it use once, few, many or a size class.

size	V	J	D	DNA	CDR3
few	TRBV6-6	TRBJ1-3	NA	TGTGCCAGCAGTTGGGGGAGACAGCTCTCTGGAAACACCATATATTTT	CASSWGRQLSGNTIYF
many	TRBV15	TRBJ2-5	NA	TGTGCCACCAGCCCGGAGTTGTACCAAGAGACCCAGTACTTC	CATSPELYQETQYF
many	TRBV5-1	TRBJ1-2	TRBD1	TGCGCCAGCAGCTTGGGGGGACAGGGCGGCTACACCTTC	CASSLGGQGGYTF
NA	TRBV19	TRBJ2-5	TRBD2	TGTGCCAGTACCGCGGGGGGCCGCCCTTCCAAGACCCAGTACTTC	CASTAGGRPSKTQYF
NA	TRBV11-2	TRBJ2-5	TRBD2	TGTGCCAGCAGCCAAGTCGTCGCGGGAGGAGAGACCCAGTACTTC	CASSQVVAGGETQYF
NA	TRBV5-8	TRBJ1-5	NA	TGTGCCAGCAGCTTGCGAGGGGCAAGTCAGCCCCAGCATTTT	CASSLRGASQPQHF
many	TRBV29-1	TRBJ1-2	TRBD1	TGCAGCGCCGTAGACAGGGGATATGGCTACACCTTC	CSAVDRGYGYTF
NA	TRBV19	TRBJ2-2	NA	TGTGCCAGTAGTATGTCCCCAGGGACCGGGGAGCTGTTTTTT	CASSMSPGTGELFF
few	TRBV7-9	TRBJ2-7	NA	TGTGCCAGCAGCTTAGATCAAGGACGATACGAGCAGTACTTC	CASSLDQGRYEQYF
many	TRBV11-2	TRBJ1-1	NA	TGTGCCAGCAGCACCCGGACCCTCCGGACTGAAGCTTTCTTT	CASSTRTLRTEAFF
many	TRBV7-2	TRBJ2-7	NA	TGTGCCAGCAGCTTAATAAGGGGAGCCTACGAGCAGTACTTC	CASSLIRGAYEQYF
many	TRBV7-2	TRBJ2-7	TRBD2	TGTGCCAGCAGCCCTCACGGACTAGGAGAATACGAGCAGTACTTC	CASSPHGLGEYEQYF
NA	TRBV25-1	TRBJ1-6	NA	TGTGCCAGCCAAGATCTGGAAGCCCTCCACTTT	CASQDLEALHF
many	TRBV20-1	TRBJ1-5	NA	TGCAGTGCTAGACAAAATAGGTATAGCAATCAGCCCCAGCATTTT	CSARQNRYSNQPQHF
NA	TRBV29-1	TRBJ2-5	NA	TGCAGCGTTGAAACAGGCGCTCTGGGGACCCAGTGCTTC	CSVETGALGTQCF
many	TRBV29-1	TRBJ1-1	NA	TGCAGCGTTGAAGATATAGCAGGGCGGACTGAAGCTTTCTTT	CSVEDIAGRTEAFF
many	TRBV9	TRBJ1-1	TRBD1	TGTGCCAGCAGGACAACAGGGGACACTGAAGCTTTCTTT	CASRTTGDTEAFF
many	TRBV10-3	TRBJ2-7	TRBD1	TGTGCCATCAGCCTCCGGGACAGGGTGTACGAGCAGTACTTC	CAISLRDRVYEQYF
many	TRBV10-3	TRBJ2-5	NA	TGTGCCATCAGTGAGGAGGCGAGGCAGGGGGGAAAAAAGACCCAGTACTTC	CAISEEARQGGKKTQYF
NA	TRBV7-9	TRBJ1-3	NA	TGTGCCAGCACCCCCTATATTTACTCTGGAAACACCATATATTTT	CASTPYIYSGNTIYF
many	TRBV29-1	TRBJ1-3	TRBD1	TGCAGCGTTGCGGGACAGCCTTCTGGAAACACCATATATTTT	CSVAGQPSGNTIYF
many	TRBV2	TRBJ1-4	TRBD1	TGTGCCACACAATACAGGGGACCTAATGAAAAACTGTTTTTT	CATQYRGPNEKLFF
NA	TRBV7-2	TRBJ2-7	NA	TGTGCCAGCCTCATACCCGGGACGCTATCCCGAGAGGTCGAGCAGTACTTC	CASLIPGTLSREVEQYF
NA	TRBV15	TRBJ1-4	NA	TGTGCCACCAGCAGGGAGACAGAGAATGAAAAACTGTTTTTT	CATSRETENEKLFF
NA	TRBV7-9	TRBJ1-4	TRBD1	TGTGCCAGCAGCCCGGGACAGGCCCATGAAAAACTGTTTTTT	CASSPGQAHEKLFF
few	TRBV7-9	TRBJ2-2	NA	TGTGCCAGCAGCTTAGCGGGGGGGGGGCCAACCGGGGAGCTGTTTTTT	CASSLAGGGPTGELFF
NA	TRBV29-1	TRBJ2-2	NA	TGCAGCGTTGCTTGGACAGGGGAGCTGTTTTTT	CSVAWTGELFF
NA	TRBV12-3/TRBV12-4	TRBJ2-5	NA	TGTGCCAGCAGTTCCTCGGGGGAGGTGGAGACCCAGTACTTC	CASSSSGEVETQYF
NA	TRBV10-3	TRBJ2-5	TRBD1	TGTGCCAGCAGTTCCCCACCGACAGGGCAAGAGACCCAGTACTTC	CASSSPPTGQETQYF